This T cell receptor beta chain was obtained from a study of blood T cell repertoires in COVID-19. Looking at the study overall: The samples span acute and convalescent COVID-19 from the United States, Italy and Spain. PBMCs, B-cell-depleted T cells, or T cells provided the cDNA or gDNA that made up the material.

J lost 1 base, V lost 5 bases, and 13 bases had no gene match. The length of the CDR3 is 20 residues. CDR1 is SGHVS and CDR2 is FNYEAQ in the germline V gene. Authors' data handling: Researchers report that nucleated cell counts were estimated from reference gene primer amplification. Generated by immunoSEQ multiplex PCR, the TCRdb table keeps only in-frame clones and is missing some. V and J calls and clone size are copied from that table; D and trimming were computed from the DNA. Here the sample spans 150,000 to 200,000 clones, about nine tenths being singletons. The sequencing sample was made of peripheral blood. The TCR originated in a man in his sixties with acute or convalescent COVID-19. V and J are TRBV7-6 and TRBJ2-1; TRBD2 matches 14 bases. The DNA of the CDR3 is TGTGCCAGCAGCGGAGGACCGGGACTAGCGGGAGAGAGGTCCTACAATGAGCAGTTCTTC. This encodes CASSGGPGLAGERSYNEQFF.